A selection of T cell receptor beta chains follows, all from one sample in a study of radiotherapy plus CTLA-4 blockade in lung cancer. Sequencing used immunoSEQ multiplex PCR; TCRdb keeps in-frame clones, though not all of them. The table includes approximately 46,000 clones, about 88% detected once. The source was peripheral blood, collected from a patient treated with radiotherapy plus ipilimumab. Every receptor here comes from a human donor with non-small cell lung cancer whose response to radiotherapy plus ipilimumab could not be evaluated. Both conserved end residues are part of each CDR3. The D gene is left open where the match is weak. Size values are once, few and many counts, or a class for expanded clones, and some rows have none.

clone_size: -; v_call: TRBV28; j_call: TRBJ2-1; d_call: -; cdr3_nt: TGTGCCAGCAGTCCCCACACCGTCCTAGGCGATGAGCAGTTCTTC; cdr3_aa: CASSPHTVLGDEQFF
clone_size: -; v_call: TRBV9; j_call: TRBJ2-1; d_call: -; cdr3_nt: TGTGCCAGCAGCGTGTCGGCAGGGGGGTACAATGAGCAGTTCTTC; cdr3_aa: CASSVSAGGYNEQFF
clone_size: -; v_call: TRBV27; j_call: TRBJ2-7; d_call: TRBD2; cdr3_nt: TGTGCCAGCCGACCCCATAGCGGGAACGAGCAGTACTTC; cdr3_aa: CASRPHSGNEQYF
clone_size: few; v_call: TRBV10-3; j_call: TRBJ2-3; d_call: TRBD1; cdr3_nt: TGTGCCATCAGTGCGACAGGGGGCACAGATACGCAGTATTTT; cdr3_aa: CAISATGGTDTQYF
clone_size: -; v_call: TRBV4-3; j_call: TRBJ2-7; d_call: TRBD2; cdr3_nt: TGCGCCAGCAGCCAAGATGCGGGAGGAAATTACGAGCAGTACTTC; cdr3_aa: CASSQDAGGNYEQYF
clone_size: -; v_call: TRBV27; j_call: TRBJ2-7; d_call: TRBD1; cdr3_nt: TGTGCCAGCAGTTTAGGAACAGGGGGCGAGCAGTACTTC; cdr3_aa: CASSLGTGGEQYF
clone_size: -; v_call: TRBV19; j_call: TRBJ1-5; d_call: TRBD1; cdr3_nt: TGTGCCAGTAGTATGGCACAGGGGGGCAATCAGCCCCAGCATTTT; cdr3_aa: CASSMAQGGNQPQHF
clone_size: -; v_call: TRBV7-3; j_call: TRBJ2-2; d_call: -; cdr3_nt: TGTGCCAGCAGCTCTGGTCAAGCAACCGGGGAGCTGTTTTTT; cdr3_aa: CASSSGQATGELFF
clone_size: -; v_call: TRBV7-9; j_call: TRBJ2-1; d_call: -; cdr3_nt: TGTGCCAGCAGCCGTGGACTTAGCTTCAGCTCCTACAATGAGCAGTTCTTC; cdr3_aa: CASSRGLSFSSYNEQFF
clone_size: -; v_call: TRBV30; j_call: TRBJ2-7; d_call: -; cdr3_nt: TGTGCCTGGAGCCCCCCCCACATAAGCGCGGACGAGCAGTACTTC; cdr3_aa: CAWSPPHISADEQYF
clone_size: -; v_call: TRBV5-3; j_call: TRBJ1-2; d_call: TRBD1; cdr3_nt: TGTGCCAGAAGCTTGGTCCCGGACAGGGGGAAGGAAGTATATGGCTACACCTTC; cdr3_aa: CARSLVPDRGKEVYGYTF
clone_size: -; v_call: TRBV19; j_call: TRBJ1-5; d_call: -; cdr3_nt: TGTGCCAGTAGTTCGCGCGGGGGCTCAGGAAGTGGTAGCAATCAGCCCCAGCATTTT; cdr3_aa: CASSSRGGSGSGSNQPQHF
clone_size: -; v_call: TRBV7-9; j_call: TRBJ2-3; d_call: TRBD2; cdr3_nt: TGTGCCAGCAGCTCAACCACTAGCGGGAGTTTAGATACGCAGTATTTT; cdr3_aa: CASSSTTSGSLDTQYF
clone_size: -; v_call: TRBV29-1; j_call: TRBJ1-3; d_call: -; cdr3_nt: TGCAGCGTTCGTGGCCCTGGAAACACCATATATTTT; cdr3_aa: CSVRGPGNTIYF
clone_size: -; v_call: TRBV28; j_call: TRBJ1-1; d_call: -; cdr3_nt: TGTGCCAGCAGTTTATTACCAGGGGCCGGATCGAACACTGAAGCTTTCTTT; cdr3_aa: CASSLLPGAGSNTEAFF
clone_size: -; v_call: TRBV28; j_call: TRBJ1-5; d_call: TRBD1; cdr3_nt: TGTGCCAGCAGTCCAGGACAGGGTCTTAATCAGCCCCAGCATTTT; cdr3_aa: CASSPGQGLNQPQHF
clone_size: once; v_call: TRBV6-1; j_call: TRBJ1-1; d_call: -; cdr3_nt: TGTGCCAGCAGTATTCAGGGAAACACTGAAGCTTTCTTT; cdr3_aa: CASSIQGNTEAFF
clone_size: -; v_call: TRBV4-1; j_call: TRBJ2-2; d_call: -; cdr3_nt: TGCGCCAGCAGCCCCTCCGGTGGAGGGCCCCACACCGGGGAGCTGTTTTTT; cdr3_aa: CASSPSGGGPHTGELFF
clone_size: -; v_call: TRBV7-2; j_call: TRBJ2-7; d_call: -; cdr3_nt: TGTGCCAGCAGCTTAGTTGGGAGCTCCTACGAGCAGTACTTC; cdr3_aa: CASSLVGSSYEQYF
clone_size: -; v_call: TRBV14; j_call: TRBJ1-2; d_call: -; cdr3_nt: TGTGCCAGCAGCCACAGCGACGTTTCCTACACCTTC; cdr3_aa: CASSHSDVSYTF
clone_size: -; v_call: TRBV6-5; j_call: TRBJ1-4; d_call: -; cdr3_nt: TGTGCCAGCAGTCTAAAGACATCCCTCAGAGAAAAACTGTTTTTT; cdr3_aa: CASSLKTSLREKLFF
clone_size: few; v_call: TRBV19; j_call: TRBJ2-7; d_call: TRBD2; cdr3_nt: TGTGCCAGTAGTAGGCTAGCGGGTCTCTACGAGCAGTACTTC; cdr3_aa: CASSRLAGLYEQYF
clone_size: few; v_call: TRBV11-3; j_call: TRBJ2-3; d_call: -; cdr3_nt: TGTGCCAGCAGCTTAAGGGGGAAGACAGATACGCAGTATTTT; cdr3_aa: CASSLRGKTDTQYF
clone_size: -; v_call: TRBV30; j_call: TRBJ2-1; d_call: TRBD2; cdr3_nt: TGTGCCTGGAGTGTACAGACTAGCAAGCAGTTCTTC; cdr3_aa: CAWSVQTSKQFF
clone_size: -; v_call: TRBV30; j_call: TRBJ2-1; d_call: -; cdr3_nt: TGTGCCTGGAGTGCCGGGATGGCAGACGGCTACAATGAGCAGTTCTTC; cdr3_aa: CAWSAGMADGYNEQFF
clone_size: -; v_call: TRBV25-1; j_call: TRBJ2-3; d_call: TRBD1; cdr3_nt: TGTGCCAGTACAGTTCGGACAGGTCCTAGCACAGATACGCAGTATTTT; cdr3_aa: CASTVRTGPSTDTQYF
clone_size: -; v_call: TRBV4-3; j_call: TRBJ1-2; d_call: -; cdr3_nt: TGCGCCAGCAGCCAAGTTACAGGGTTGACGGGTGGCTACACCTTC; cdr3_aa: CASSQVTGLTGGYTF
clone_size: -; v_call: TRBV2; j_call: TRBJ2-7; d_call: TRBD1; cdr3_nt: TGTGCCAGCAGTGGACAGGGGATAGCCGAGCAGTACTTC; cdr3_aa: CASSGQGIAEQYF
clone_size: -; v_call: TRBV10-3; j_call: TRBJ2-3; d_call: TRBD1; cdr3_nt: TGTGCCATCAGTCCGGGACAGACCACAGATACGCAGTATTTT; cdr3_aa: CAISPGQTTDTQYF
clone_size: -; v_call: TRBV7-9; j_call: TRBJ1-5; d_call: TRBD1; cdr3_nt: TGTGCCAGCAGCCAAATGTCAGGGGGCGCGGGCAATCAGCCCCAGCATTTT; cdr3_aa: CASSQMSGGAGNQPQHF
clone_size: -; v_call: TRBV5-4; j_call: TRBJ2-5; d_call: TRBD1; cdr3_nt: TGTGCCAGCAGCCGGGACAGCAGGCAAGAGACCCAGTACTTC; cdr3_aa: CASSRDSRQETQYF
clone_size: -; v_call: TRBV19; j_call: TRBJ1-2; d_call: TRBD1; cdr3_nt: TGTGCCAGTAGTAACGGGACAGAATACTATGGCTACACCTTC; cdr3_aa: CASSNGTEYYGYTF
clone_size: -; v_call: TRBV11-2; j_call: TRBJ2-7; d_call: TRBD1; cdr3_nt: TGTGCCAGCAGCTTAGATGAGCACAGGGGCTCTTACGAGCAGTACTTC; cdr3_aa: CASSLDEHRGSYEQYF